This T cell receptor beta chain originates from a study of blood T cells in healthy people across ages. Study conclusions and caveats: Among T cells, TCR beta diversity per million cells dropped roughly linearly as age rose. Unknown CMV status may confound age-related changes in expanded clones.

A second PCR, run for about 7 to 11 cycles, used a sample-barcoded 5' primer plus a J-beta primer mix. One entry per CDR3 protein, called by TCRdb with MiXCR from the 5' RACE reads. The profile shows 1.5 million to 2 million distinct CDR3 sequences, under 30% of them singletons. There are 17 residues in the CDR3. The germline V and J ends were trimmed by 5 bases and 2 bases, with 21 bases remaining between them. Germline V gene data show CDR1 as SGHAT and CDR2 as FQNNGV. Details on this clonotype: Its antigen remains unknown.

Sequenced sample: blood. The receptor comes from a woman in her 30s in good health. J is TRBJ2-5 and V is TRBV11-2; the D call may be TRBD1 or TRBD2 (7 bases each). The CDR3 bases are TGTGCCAGCAGCCCCCGCCCCAGGGGGGGACTACAAGAGACCCAGTACTTC. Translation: CASSPRPRGGLQETQYF.